This T cell receptor beta chain originates from a study of blood T cells in healthy people across ages. A sample-barcoded 5' primer and a J-beta primer mix were used in a second PCR of roughly 7 to 11 cycles. Each of the cDNA molecules was tagged by a template-switch adaptor with 12 random nucleotides. TCRdb itself ran the 5' RACE reads through MiXCR, one entry per CDR3 protein. The sample has about 290,000 distinct CDR3 sequences; 25% to 30% are singletons. The study recruited healthy Caucasian donors from Russia who were aged roughly 6 to 95. Peripheral blood was drawn, ten milliliters per donor. Germline values: CDR1 DFQATT, CDR2 SNEGSKA (reference sequence). The trim removed 1 base at V and 6 bases at J, leaving 7 bases unmatched. The CDR3 loop spans 14 amino acids.

Sequenced material: blood. The origin of this receptor is a woman aged 70-85 years in good health. The chain carries TRBV20-1 and TRBJ1-1; 8 bases are a match to TRBD1. The CDR3 bases are TGCAGTGCTAGAGCGAGGACAGGGTCGGCTGAAGCTTTCTTT. It codes for CSARARTGSAEAFF.